This T cell receptor beta chain was captured in a study of identical twins' blood T cells. Regarding the study as a whole: Twins reportedly had markedly more similar V usage than unrelated donors, even among out-of-frame TCRbeta clonotypes. Twin similarity might stem from environmental factors, not only genetics.

The CDR3 runs 13 residues. Germline V gene lookup returns CDR1 LNHDA and CDR2 SQIVND (reference sequence). Trimming removed 3 bases from V and 2 bases from J, with 7 bases in between. Likely shared infections and vaccines: all three twin pairs were reared together. How the authors handled the data: Clonotypes per individual ranged from about 85,000 to nearly 500,000. TCRdb independently ran MiXCR on the 5' RACE reads; one entry per CDR3 protein. The V and J calls were determined by TCRdb, not by the authors. The profile shows hundreds of thousands of distinct CDR3 sequences, about 28% of them singletons. A remark on this clonotype: Its specificity is unknown.

The sample consisted of PBMCs. J is TRBJ1-2 and V is TRBV19; D is unclear. This TCR was recovered from a woman aged 18-55 years in good health. Here the CDR3 reads CASSIGRNYGYTF. Here the CDR3 DNA reads TGTGCCAGTAGTATCGGCAGGAACTATGGCTACACCTTC.